Listed here are 4 T cell receptor beta chains from one sample, sequenced in a study of blood T cell repertoires in COVID-19. The repertoire was sequenced with immunoSEQ multiplex PCR; TCRdb's copy has only in-frame clones and lacks some. The table records 200,000 to 250,000 clones, approximately 80% of them present only once. Sequenced input: peripheral blood. These receptor sequences come from a man between 50 and 59 years old with active or convalescent COVID-19.

This clone was detected a few times. V and J are TRBV7-2 and TRBJ1-1; 7 bases are a match to TRBD1. The V gene's germline CDR1 is SGHTA and CDR2 FQGNSA. Trimming removed 3 bases from V and 1 base from J; junction bases left unmatched: 2. CDR3 size: 14 residues. CDR3 DNA sequence: TGTGCCAGCAGCTTTACAGGGGAGAACACTGAAGCTTTCTTT. This gives the protein CASSFTGENTEAFF.

The chain recombines TRBV15 with TRBJ2-7; 10 bases map to TRBD1. This CDR3 spans 15 amino acids. V shed 4 bases and J 3 bases; nucleotides not matched to a gene: 6. Germline V gives CDR1 LNHNV, CDR2 YYDKDF (reference sequence). The CDR3 is CATSIDRDRGYEQYF. In DNA, the CDR3 is TGTGCCACCAGCATCGACCGGGACAGGGGCTACGAGCAGTACTTC.

The CDR3 DNA sequence: TGTGCCAGCAGTTCTGACAGTCAGCCCCAGCATTTT. It encodes CASSSDSQPQHF. The chain recombines TRBV28 with TRBJ1-5; tentatively, D is TRBD1 (5 bases). Deletions cut 4 bases from V and 6 bases from J, with 7 bases between. Germline lookup yields CDR1 MDHEN and CDR2 SYDVKM. This CDR3 has 12 amino acids.

V and J are TRBV19 and TRBJ2-5; weak D call: TRBD1 (5 bases). Trimming stripped 2 bases from V and 3 bases from J, with 13 bases between. CDR3 size: 15 residues. Germline V gene data show CDR1 as LNHDA and CDR2 as SQIVND (reference sequence). The CDR3 DNA follows: TGTGCCAGTAGTATAAGGGGAATCAAAGAAGAGACCCAGTACTTC. Amino acids: CASSIRGIKEETQYF.